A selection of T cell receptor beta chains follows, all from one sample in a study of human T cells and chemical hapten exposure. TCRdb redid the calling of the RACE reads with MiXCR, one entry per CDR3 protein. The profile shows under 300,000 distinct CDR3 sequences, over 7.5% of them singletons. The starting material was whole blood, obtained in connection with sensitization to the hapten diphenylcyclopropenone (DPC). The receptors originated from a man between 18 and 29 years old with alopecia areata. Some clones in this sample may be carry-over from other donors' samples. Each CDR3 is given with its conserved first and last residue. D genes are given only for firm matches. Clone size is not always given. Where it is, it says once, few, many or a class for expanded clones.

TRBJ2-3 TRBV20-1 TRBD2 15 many CSALHTSGGTDTQYF TGCAGTGCTCTACACACTAGCGGGGGCACAGATACGCAGTATTTT
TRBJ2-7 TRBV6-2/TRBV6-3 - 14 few CASRPRAYSYEQYF TGTGCCAGCAGACCCCGGGCCTACTCCTACGAGCAGTACTTC
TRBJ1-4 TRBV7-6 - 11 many CASSLSEKLFF TGTGCCAGCAGCTTAAGTGAAAAACTGTTTTTT
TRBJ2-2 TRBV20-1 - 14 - CSAAGGGWTGELFF TGCAGTGCTGCCGGGGGTGGATGGACCGGGGAGCTGTTTTTT
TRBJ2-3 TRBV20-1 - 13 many CSAPPGWTDTQYF TGCAGTGCTCCCCCGGGCTGGACAGATACGCAGTATTTT
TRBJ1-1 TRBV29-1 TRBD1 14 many CSVDSRGLGTEAFF TGCAGCGTTGACAGCAGGGGGCTTGGCACTGAAGCTTTCTTT
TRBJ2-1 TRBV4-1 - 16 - CASSQVIRTSYNEQFF TGCGCCAGCAGCCAAGTCATTAGAACCTCCTACAATGAGCAGTTCTTC
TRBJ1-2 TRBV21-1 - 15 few CARGVQPGQFYGYTF TGTGCCAGAGGGGTCCAACCGGGACAATTCTATGGCTACACCTTC
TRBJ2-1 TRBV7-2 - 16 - CASSAKGLSSYNEQFF TGTGCCAGCAGCGCAAAGGGACTGAGCTCCTACAATGAGCAGTTCTTC
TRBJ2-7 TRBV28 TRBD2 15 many CASRHPGLGGYEQYF TGTGCCAGCAGGCATCCGGGACTAGGCGGCTACGAGCAGTACTTC
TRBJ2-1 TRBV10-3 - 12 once CAISEQANEQFF TGTGCCATCAGTGAACAGGCTAATGAGCAGTTCTTC
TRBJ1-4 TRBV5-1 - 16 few CASSLVTGLTDEKLFF TGCGCCAGCAGCTTGGTGACGGGGCTCACGGATGAAAAACTGTTTTTT
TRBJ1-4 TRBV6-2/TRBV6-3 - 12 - CASSSVVEKLFF TGTGCCAGCAGTTCCGTCGTTGAAAAACTGTTTTTT
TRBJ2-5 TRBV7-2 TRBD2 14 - CASGLGTGEGTQYF TGTGCCAGCGGCTTAGGGACCGGGGAGGGGACCCAGTACTTC
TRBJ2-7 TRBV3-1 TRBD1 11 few CASSRGQLQYF TGTGCCAGCAGCCGGGGACAGCTGCAGTACTTC
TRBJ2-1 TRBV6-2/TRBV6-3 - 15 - CASSVRTDLRNEQFF TGTGCCAGCAGTGTCCGGACAGACCTACGGAATGAGCAGTTCTTC
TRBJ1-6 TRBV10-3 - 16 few CAISETEGLYSSPLHF TGTGCCATCAGTGAAACTGAGGGTCTGTATAGTTCACCCCTCCACTTT
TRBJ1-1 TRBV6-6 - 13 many CASRLDTNTEAFF TGTGCCAGCAGGCTAGACACAAACACTGAAGCTTTCTTT
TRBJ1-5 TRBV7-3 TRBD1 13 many CASSPDRDQPQHF TGTGCCAGCAGCCCGGACAGGGATCAGCCCCAGCATTTT
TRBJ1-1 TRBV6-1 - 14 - CASRAPGLSTEAFF TGTGCCAGCAGGGCTCCGGGGCTGAGCACTGAAGCTTTCTTT
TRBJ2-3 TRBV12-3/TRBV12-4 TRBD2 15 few CASVELAGTTDTQYF TGTGCCAGCGTCGAACTAGCGGGGACCACAGATACGCAGTATTTT
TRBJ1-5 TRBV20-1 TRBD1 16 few CSARESATGQNQPQHF TGCAGTGCTAGAGAATCCGCGACAGGGCAGAATCAGCCCCAGCATTTT
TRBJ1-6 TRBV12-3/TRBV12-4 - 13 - CASSFGGDSPLHF TGTGCCAGCAGTTTTGGTGGGGATTCACCCCTCCACTTT
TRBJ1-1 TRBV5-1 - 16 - CASSLAISAMNTEAFF TGCGCCAGCAGCTTGGCCATCTCAGCCATGAACACTGAAGCTTTCTTT
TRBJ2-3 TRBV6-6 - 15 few CASSYRGVSTDTQYF TGTGCCAGCAGTTACAGGGGGGTGAGCACAGATACGCAGTATTTT
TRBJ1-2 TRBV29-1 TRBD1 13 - CSVGPRTGDGYTF TGCAGCGTGGGGCCCCGGACAGGGGACGGCTACACCTTC
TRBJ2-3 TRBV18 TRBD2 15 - CASSPTSGGSDTQYF TGTGCCAGCTCCCCGACTAGCGGGGGGTCAGATACGCAGTATTTT
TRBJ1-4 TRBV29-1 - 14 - CSVAWDHSNEKLFF TGCAGCGTTGCCTGGGATCATTCAAATGAAAAACTGTTTTTT
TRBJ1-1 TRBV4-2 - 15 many CASSLAGTGNTEAFF TGTGCCAGCAGCCTTGCGGGGACCGGAAACACTGAAGCTTTCTTT
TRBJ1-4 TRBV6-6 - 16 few CASSYSFPGDGEKLFF TGTGCCAGCAGTTACTCGTTTCCTGGGGATGGGGAAAAACTGTTTTTT
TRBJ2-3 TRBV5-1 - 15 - CASSLYAGSTDTQYF TGCGCCAGCAGCTTGTATGCAGGTAGCACAGATACGCAGTATTTT